This TCR beta chain was documented in a study of blood T cell repertoires in COVID-19. Study-level information: Some COVID-19 samples were acute and others convalescent; all came from the United States, Italy and Spain. Sources were T cells, B-cell-depleted T cells, or PBMCs; the material itself was cDNA or gDNA.

Clones were read by immunoSEQ multiplex PCR, and TCRdb kept only the in-frame ones, dropping some. The repertoire consists of roughly 440,000 clones, with 88% occurring once and the leading ten covering roughly 12%. There are 15 residues in the CDR3. Per germline, CDR1 GTSNPN and CDR2 SVGIG (reference sequence). The V segment lost 3 bases and the J segment 5 bases; nucleotides outside the gene matches: 9. One Seattle source followed patients from active infection through their disease course. The chain joins TRBV30 to TRBJ1-5; 8 nucleotides agree with TRBD1. This clonotype was obtained from a woman between 45 and 60 years old with COVID-19, enrolled during active disease. Sequenced input: peripheral blood. The CDR3 DNA sequence: TGTGCCTGGAGCGGCCGGACAGGGATACATCAGCCCCAGCATTTT. Its protein product is CAWSGRTGIHQPQHF.